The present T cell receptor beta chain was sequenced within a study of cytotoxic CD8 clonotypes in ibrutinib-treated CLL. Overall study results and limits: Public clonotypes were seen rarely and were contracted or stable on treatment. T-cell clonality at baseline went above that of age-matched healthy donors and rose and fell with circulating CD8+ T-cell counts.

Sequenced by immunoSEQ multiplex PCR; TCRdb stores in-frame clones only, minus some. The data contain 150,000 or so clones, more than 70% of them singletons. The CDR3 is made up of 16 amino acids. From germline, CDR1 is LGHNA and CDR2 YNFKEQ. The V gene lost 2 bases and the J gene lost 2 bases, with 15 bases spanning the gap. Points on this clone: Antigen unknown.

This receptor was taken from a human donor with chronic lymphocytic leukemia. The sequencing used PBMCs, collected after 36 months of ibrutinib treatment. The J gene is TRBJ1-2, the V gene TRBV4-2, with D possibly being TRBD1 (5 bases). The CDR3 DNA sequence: TGTGCCAGCAGCCAACCTGGGGGGGGTAAGAACTATGGCTACACCTTC. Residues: CASSQPGGGKNYGYTF.